The 15 T cell receptor beta chains listed next were all sequenced from one sample in a study of cytomegalovirus exposure and HLA in healthy donors. PCR used 60 Vbeta primers and 13 Jbeta primers. Assay: immunoSEQ multiplex PCR; the TCRdb copy retains only in-frame clones and omits some. The table has 110,000 or so clones, over 70% seen once. The sequencing input was PBMCs. These receptors were collected from a woman between 40 and 55 years old in good health and CMV-seropositive.

Of note for this clone: A junction end diverges from the germline sequence, so it may reflect a read error. The genes are TRBV7-7 and TRBJ2-1; weak D call: TRBD1 (6 bases). This CDR3 is 15 amino acids long. Germline CDR1 is SSHAT and CDR2 is FNYEAQ (reference sequence). The CDR3 here is CASSLIVGARGEQFF. The CDR3 DNA is TGTGCTAGCAGCTTAATTGTGGGGGCTCGGGGTGAGCAGTTCTTC.

The chain links TRBV7-9 to TRBJ2-7; tentatively, D is TRBD2 (5 bases). The CDR3 has 12 residues. The V gene lost 5 bases and the J gene lost 4 bases, with 9 bases spanning the gap. Germline CDR1 is SEHNR and CDR2 is FQNEAQ (reference sequence). The CDR3 spells CASSGSVYEQYF. The CDR3 DNA reads TGTGCCAGCAGCGGGAGCGTGTACGAGCAGTACTTC.

The genes are TRBV19 and TRBJ2-7; D not certain. The CDR3 spans 13 residues. The germline V gene encodes CDR1 LNHDA and CDR2 SQIVND (reference sequence). The V end was cut by 5 bases, the J end by 4 bases, with 12 bases between. The CDR3 reads CASSPRIGYEQYF. CDR3 nucleotides: TGTGCCAGTAGTCCCCGAATCGGGTACGAGCAGTACTTC. Looking up the rest from reference TRBV19 and TRBJ2-7 gives the full variable domain: DGGITQSPKYLFRKEGQNVTLSCEQNLNHDAMYWYRQDPGQGLRLIYYSQIVNDFQKGDIAEGYSVSREKKESFPLTVTSAQKNPTAFYLCASSPRIGYEQYFGPGTRLTVT.

The genes are TRBV19 and TRBJ1-2; D unresolved. V lost 3 bases, J lost 1 base, and 9 bases lay in between. This CDR3 is 14 amino acids long. CDR1 is LNHDA and CDR2 is SQIVND in the germline V gene (reference sequence). The CDR3 nucleotides read TGTGCCAGTAGTATCGAGACACTTAACTATGGCTACACCTTC. Protein product: CASSIETLNYGYTF.

A note on this clone: Other DNA sequences in this sample translate to the same CDR3. The gene calls are TRBV30 and TRBJ2-2, with 11 bases matching TRBD1. Germline V gives CDR1 GTSNPN, CDR2 SVGIG (reference sequence). V lost 5 bases, J lost 8 bases, and 10 bases stayed unmatched. The CDR3 totals 15 residues. CDR3 loop: CAWDGQGAGTGELFF. The CDR3 DNA follows: TGTGCCTGGGACGGACAGGGGGCTGGCACTGGGGAGCTGTTTTTT. Together with reference TRBV30 and TRBJ2-2, the CDR3 gives the full variable domain: SQTIHQWPATLVQPVGSPLSLECTVEGTSNPNLYWYRQAAGRGLQLLFYSVGIGQISSEVPQNLSASRPQDRQFILSSKKLLLSDSGFYLCAWDGQGAGTGELFFGEGSRLTVL.

V gene TRBV30 combines with J gene TRBJ1-1, with a weak D call TRBD1 (6 bases). The CDR3 runs 17 residues. Germline assignment: CDR1 GTSNPN and CDR2 SVGIG (reference sequence). Deletions cut 3 bases from V and 1 base from J, with 21 bases between. The CDR3 here is CAWRDPTSPGENTEAFF. As DNA, the CDR3 is TGTGCCTGGAGAGACCCCACCAGCCCAGGGGAGAACACTGAAGCTTTCTTT.

This chain connects TRBV11-2 to TRBJ2-2; TRBD2 matches at 9 bases. The CDR3 is 15 amino acids. V dropped 1 base and J dropped 7; count of bases not matched to a gene: 4. The germline gives CDR1 SGHAT, CDR2 FQNNGV. The CDR3 DNA reads as TGTGCCAGCAGCTTAGGAGCGGGAGGCGGCGGGGAGCTGTTTTTT. Translating gives CASSLGAGGGGELFF.

This clone was counted only a few times. The CDR3 reads CASSERAAYNEQFF. The DNA of the CDR3 is TGTGCCAGTAGCGAGCGGGCAGCCTACAATGAGCAGTTCTTC. The chain has TRBV19 and TRBJ2-1; a possible D gene is TRBD2 (6 bases). The CDR3 sequence is 14 residues long. Per germline, CDR1 LNHDA and CDR2 SQIVND (reference sequence). V lost 6 bases and J lost 2, with 11 bases in between.

V is TRBV12-5 and J is TRBJ2-1; D might be TRBD2 (5 bases). The germline V gene has CDR1 LGHNT and CDR2 FRNRAP. The CDR3 has 16 residues. Trimming removed 7 bases at V and 2 bases at J, with 18 bases between. The CDR3: CASARDLQFPYNEQFF. CDR3 in DNA: TGTGCTAGTGCCCGGGATCTTCAGTTCCCCTACAATGAGCAGTTCTTC.

The chain combines TRBV29-1 with TRBJ2-7, with TRBD1 as a possible D gene (5 bases). The germline V gene encodes CDR1 SQVTM and CDR2 ANQGSEA. The CDR3 runs to 12 residues. Trimming took off 3 bases at V and 1 base at J, with 7 bases between the two ends. CDR3 coding DNA: TGCAGCGTTGAGGACACATCCTACGAGCAGTACTTC. The encoded protein is CSVEDTSYEQYF.

The chain employs TRBV2 and TRBJ1-1, with 9 nucleotides matching TRBD1. V dropped 6 bases and J dropped 5; count of bases not matched to a gene: 4. The CDR3 is 13 amino acids. Per the germline V gene, CDR1 is SNHLY and CDR2 is FYNNEI. The CDR3 region has the DNA TGTGCCAGCAGGGTTGACAGGGGGACTGAAGCTTTCTTT. Its translation is CASRVDRGTEAFF.

This clone came up a few times. The chain has TRBV29-1 and TRBJ2-5, with a weak D call TRBD1 (5 bases). Between the trimmed V and J ends, which lost 4 bases and 2 bases, there was a span of 11 bases. Germline CDR1 and CDR2: SQVTM and ANQGSEA. CDR3 length equals 13 residues. CDR3 sequence: CSVALGQQETQYF. The DNA of the CDR3 is TGCAGCGTTGCCCTGGGGCAGCAAGAGACCCAGTACTTC.

This rearrangement joins TRBV7-3 to TRBJ2-1, with 11 bases identical to TRBD2. The CDR3 totals 14 residues. Germline V CDR1 and CDR2: SGHTA, FQGTGA. V shed 5 bases, J shed 8 bases, and the junction held 5 bases outside the gene matches. The CDR3 loop is CASSLAGGLDEQFF. The CDR3 nucleotides are TGTGCCAGCAGCCTAGCGGGAGGATTAGATGAGCAGTTCTTC.

This chain connects TRBV2 to TRBJ1-5; 10 positions match TRBD1. Trimming took 5 bases from V and 5 from J; bases not matched to a gene: 6. CDR3 size: 15 residues. Germline CDR1 is SNHLY and CDR2 is FYNNEI. In DNA form, the CDR3 reads TGTGCCAGCAGTCCGGGACAGGGGATAGATCAGCCCCAGCATTTT. Its translation is CASSPGQGIDQPQHF. Drawing the rest from reference TRBV2 and TRBJ1-5, the complete variable domain is EPEVTQTPSHQVTQMGQEVILRCVPISNHLYFYWYRQILGQKVEFLVSFYNNEISEKSEIFDDQFSVERPDGSNFTLKIRSTKLEDSAMYFCASSPGQGIDQPQHFGDGTRLSIL.

The J gene is TRBJ2-7, the V gene TRBV4-1; TRBD1 matches 7 bases. CDR1 is MGHRA, CDR2 YSYEKL, per germline. CDR3 length equals 15 residues. V was clipped by 4 bases and J by 2 bases; unmatched bases: 8. The CDR3 DNA reads as TGCGCCAGCAGCCGAGAGGGACAGTCCCCCTACGAGCAGTACTTC. It codes for CASSREGQSPYEQYF.